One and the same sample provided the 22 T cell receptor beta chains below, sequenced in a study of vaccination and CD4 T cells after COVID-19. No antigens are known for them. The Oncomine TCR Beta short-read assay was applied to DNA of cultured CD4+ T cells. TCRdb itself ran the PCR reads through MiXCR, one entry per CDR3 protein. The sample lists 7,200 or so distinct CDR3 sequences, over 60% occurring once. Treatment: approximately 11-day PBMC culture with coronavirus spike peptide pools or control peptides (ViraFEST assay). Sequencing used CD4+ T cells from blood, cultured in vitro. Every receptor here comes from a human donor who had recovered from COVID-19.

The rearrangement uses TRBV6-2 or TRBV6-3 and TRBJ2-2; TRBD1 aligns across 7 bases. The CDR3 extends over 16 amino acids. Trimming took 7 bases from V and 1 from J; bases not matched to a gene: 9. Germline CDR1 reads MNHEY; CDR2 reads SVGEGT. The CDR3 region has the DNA TGTGCCAGCATCGAACACGACAGGGTGAACACCGGGGAGCTGTTTTTT. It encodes CASIEHDRVNTGELFF.

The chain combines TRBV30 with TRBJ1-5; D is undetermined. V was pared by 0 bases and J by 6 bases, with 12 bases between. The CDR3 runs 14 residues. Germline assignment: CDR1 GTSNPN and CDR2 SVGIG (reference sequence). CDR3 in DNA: TGTGCCTGGAGTGTAGGAGGGCTAGGTCAGCCCCAGCATTTT. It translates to CAWSVGGLGQPQHF.

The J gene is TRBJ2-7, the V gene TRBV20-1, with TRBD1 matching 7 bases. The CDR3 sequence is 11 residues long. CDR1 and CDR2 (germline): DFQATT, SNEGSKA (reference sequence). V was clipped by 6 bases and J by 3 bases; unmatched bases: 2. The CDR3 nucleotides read TGCAGTGCCGACAGGGACTACGAGCAGTACTTC. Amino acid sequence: CSADRDYEQYF.

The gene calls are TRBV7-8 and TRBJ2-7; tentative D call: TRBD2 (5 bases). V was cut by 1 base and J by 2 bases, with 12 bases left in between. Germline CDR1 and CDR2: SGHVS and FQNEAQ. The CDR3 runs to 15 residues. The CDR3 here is CASSLDRGSTYEQYF. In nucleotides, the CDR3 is TGTGCCAGCAGCTTAGATCGCGGGTCTACCTACGAGCAGTACTTC.

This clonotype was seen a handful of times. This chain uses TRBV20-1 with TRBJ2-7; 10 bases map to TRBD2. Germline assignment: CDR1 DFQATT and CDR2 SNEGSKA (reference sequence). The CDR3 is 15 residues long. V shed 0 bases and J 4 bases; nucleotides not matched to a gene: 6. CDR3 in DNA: TGCAGTGCTAGAGATACGGCTAGCGGGAGATACGAGCAGTACTTC. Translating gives CSARDTASGRYEQYF.

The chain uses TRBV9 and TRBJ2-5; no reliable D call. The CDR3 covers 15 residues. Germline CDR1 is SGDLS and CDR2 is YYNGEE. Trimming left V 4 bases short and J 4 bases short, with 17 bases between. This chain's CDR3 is CASSRQAYGSETQYF. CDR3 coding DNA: TGTGCCAGCAGCCGCCAAGCTTATGGGTCAGAGACCCAGTACTTC.

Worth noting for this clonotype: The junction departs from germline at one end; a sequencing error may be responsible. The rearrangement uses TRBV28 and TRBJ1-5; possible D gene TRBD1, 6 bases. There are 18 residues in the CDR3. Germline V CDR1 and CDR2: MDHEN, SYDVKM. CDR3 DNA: TGTGCCAGCCGTTTTGAGGTGGGGTGGACAGATAGCAATCAGCCCCAGCATTTT. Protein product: CASRFEVGWTDSNQPQHF. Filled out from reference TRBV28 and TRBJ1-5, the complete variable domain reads DVKVTQSSRYLVKRTGEKVFLECVQDMDHENMFWYRQDPGLGLRLIYFSYDVKMKEKGDIPEGYSVSREKKERFSLILESASTNQTSMYLCASRFEVGWTDSNQPQHFGDGTRLSIL.

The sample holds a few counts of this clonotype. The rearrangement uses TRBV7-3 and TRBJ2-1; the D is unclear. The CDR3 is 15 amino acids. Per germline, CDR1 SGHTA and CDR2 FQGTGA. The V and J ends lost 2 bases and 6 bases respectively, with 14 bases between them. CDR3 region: CASSLGLQTLNEQFF. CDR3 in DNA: TGTGCCAGCAGCTTAGGGCTACAAACGCTCAATGAGCAGTTCTTC.

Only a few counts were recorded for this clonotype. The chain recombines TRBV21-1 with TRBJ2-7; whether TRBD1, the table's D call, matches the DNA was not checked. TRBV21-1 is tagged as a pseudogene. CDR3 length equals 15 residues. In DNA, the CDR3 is TGTGCCAGCAGCTACCGGGACGCTCGACCTCGGGAGCAGTACTTC. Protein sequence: CASSYRDARPREQYF.

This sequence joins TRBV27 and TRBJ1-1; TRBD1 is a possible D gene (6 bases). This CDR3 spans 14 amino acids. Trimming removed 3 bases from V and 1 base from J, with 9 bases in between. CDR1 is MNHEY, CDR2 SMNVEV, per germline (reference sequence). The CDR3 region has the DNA TGTGCCAGCAGTTTGACAGGACCGAACACTGAAGCTTTCTTT. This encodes CASSLTGPNTEAFF.

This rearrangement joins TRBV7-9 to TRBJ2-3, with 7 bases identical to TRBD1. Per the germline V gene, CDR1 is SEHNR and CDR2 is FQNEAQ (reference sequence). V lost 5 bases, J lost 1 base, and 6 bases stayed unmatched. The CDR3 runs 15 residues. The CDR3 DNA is TGTGCCAGCAGCCCGGACAGGACGGGCACAGATACGCAGTATTTT. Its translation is CASSPDRTGTDTQYF.

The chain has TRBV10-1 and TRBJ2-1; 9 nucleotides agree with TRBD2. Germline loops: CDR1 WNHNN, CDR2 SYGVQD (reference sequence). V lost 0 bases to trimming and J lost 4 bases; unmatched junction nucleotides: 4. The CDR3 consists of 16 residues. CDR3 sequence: CASSESREGLYNEQFF. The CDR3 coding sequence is TGCGCCAGCAGTGAGTCGCGGGAGGGCCTTTACAATGAGCAGTTCTTC.

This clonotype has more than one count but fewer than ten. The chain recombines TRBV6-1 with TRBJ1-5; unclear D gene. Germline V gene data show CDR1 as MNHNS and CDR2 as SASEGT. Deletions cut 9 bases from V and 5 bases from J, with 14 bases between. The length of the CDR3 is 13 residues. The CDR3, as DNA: TGTGCCAGTGAGGCCGTCGGGCATCAGCCCCAGCATTTT. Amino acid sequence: CASEAVGHQPQHF.

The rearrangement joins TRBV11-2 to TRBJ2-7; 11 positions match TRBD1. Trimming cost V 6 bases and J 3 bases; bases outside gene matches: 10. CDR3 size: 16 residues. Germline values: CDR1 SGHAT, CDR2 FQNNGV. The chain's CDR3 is CASRHGPGQGGYEQYF. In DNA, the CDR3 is TGTGCCAGCAGGCACGGACCGGGACAGGGGGGCTACGAGCAGTACTTC.

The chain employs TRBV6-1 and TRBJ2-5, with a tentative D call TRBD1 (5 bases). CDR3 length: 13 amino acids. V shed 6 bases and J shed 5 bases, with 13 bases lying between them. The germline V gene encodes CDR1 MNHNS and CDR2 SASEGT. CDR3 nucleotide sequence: TGTGCCAGCAGACCCGTGAAGGGGGAGACCCAGTACTTC. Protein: CASRPVKGETQYF.

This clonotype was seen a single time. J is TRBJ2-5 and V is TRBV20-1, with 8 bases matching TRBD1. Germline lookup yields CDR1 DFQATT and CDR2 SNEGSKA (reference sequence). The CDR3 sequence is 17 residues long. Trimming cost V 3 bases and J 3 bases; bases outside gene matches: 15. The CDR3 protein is CSASLLWTGRLEETQYF. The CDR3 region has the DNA TGCAGTGCTAGCTTATTATGGACAGGGAGGTTAGAAGAGACCCAGTACTTC.

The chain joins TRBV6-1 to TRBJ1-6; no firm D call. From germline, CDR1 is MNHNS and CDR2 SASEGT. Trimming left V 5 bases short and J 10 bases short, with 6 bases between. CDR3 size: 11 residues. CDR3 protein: CASSSASPLHF. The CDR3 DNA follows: TGTGCCAGCAGTAGTGCATCACCCCTCCACTTT.

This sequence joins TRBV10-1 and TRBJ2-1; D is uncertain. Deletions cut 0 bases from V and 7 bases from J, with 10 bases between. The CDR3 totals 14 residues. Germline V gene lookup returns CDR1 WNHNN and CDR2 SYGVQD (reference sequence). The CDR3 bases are TGCGCCAGCAGTGAGTCACGGTTTCGGAATGAGCAGTTCTTC. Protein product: CASSESRFRNEQFF.

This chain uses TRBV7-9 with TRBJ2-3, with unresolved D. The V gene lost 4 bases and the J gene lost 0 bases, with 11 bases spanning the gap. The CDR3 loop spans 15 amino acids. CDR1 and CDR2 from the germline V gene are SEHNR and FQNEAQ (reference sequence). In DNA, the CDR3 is TGTGCCAGCAGCTCCCGGCTATCTAGCACAGATACGCAGTATTTT. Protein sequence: CASSSRLSSTDTQYF.

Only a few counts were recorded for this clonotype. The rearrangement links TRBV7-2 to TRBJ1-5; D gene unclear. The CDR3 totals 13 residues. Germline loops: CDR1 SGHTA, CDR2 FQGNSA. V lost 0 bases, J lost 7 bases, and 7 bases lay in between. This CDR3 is CASSLAREQPQHF. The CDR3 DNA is TGTGCCAGCAGCTTAGCGCGAGAGCAGCCCCAGCATTTT.

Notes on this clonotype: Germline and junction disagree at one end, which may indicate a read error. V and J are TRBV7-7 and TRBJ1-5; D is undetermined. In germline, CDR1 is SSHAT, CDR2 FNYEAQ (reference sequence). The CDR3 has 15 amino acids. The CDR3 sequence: CASSPPMRYDQPQHF. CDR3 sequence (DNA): TGTGCTAGCAGCCCTCCTATGAGGTACGATCAGCCCCAGCATTTT. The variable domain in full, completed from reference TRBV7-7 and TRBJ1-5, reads GAGVSQSPRYKVTKRGQDVTLRCDPISSHATLYWYQQALGQGPEFLTYFNYEAQPDKSGLPSDRFSAERPEGSISTLTIQRTEQRDSAMYRCASSPPMRYDQPQHFGDGTRLSIL.

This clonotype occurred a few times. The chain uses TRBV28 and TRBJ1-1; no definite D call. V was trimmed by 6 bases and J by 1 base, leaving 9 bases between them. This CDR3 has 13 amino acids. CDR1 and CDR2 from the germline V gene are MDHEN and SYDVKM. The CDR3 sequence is CASSPPGNTEAFF. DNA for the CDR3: TGTGCCAGCAGCCCCCCAGGGAACACTGAAGCTTTCTTT.